The 6 T cell receptor beta chains presented below share a single source sample, sequenced in a study of CD8 T cells in Susac syndrome. With random hexamers, reverse transcription was performed on about 0.5 to 1 ug of RNA. TCRdb called the immunoSEQ multiplex PCR reads again in MiXCR, with one record for every CDR3 protein. The sample includes about 210,000 distinct CDR3 sequences, around 95% seen only once; the top ten take 0.08% to 0.095%. Sequences were obtained from CD4+ T cells from PBMCs. Receptor source: a human donor with multiple sclerosis.

The rearrangement links TRBV3-1 to TRBJ2-2, with 11 bases aligning to TRBD2. This CDR3 is 15 amino acids long. Germline lookup yields CDR1 LGHDT and CDR2 YNNKEL (reference sequence). The trim removed 8 bases at V and 1 base at J, leaving 3 bases unmatched. The CDR3 region is CASHLAGGNTGELFF. The CDR3 DNA reads TGTGCCAGCCACCTAGCGGGAGGGAACACCGGGGAGCTGTTTTTT.

In its sample, this clonotype was seen once. The genes are TRBV7-9 and TRBJ1-1; D remains unclear. This CDR3 region has 11 residues. V lost 7 bases and J 11 bases, leaving 14 bases between the germline ends. Germline CDR1 SEHNR, CDR2 FQNEAQ (reference sequence). The CDR3: CASTPGGTAFF. In DNA form, the CDR3 reads TGTGCCAGCACCCCCGGCGGTACGGCTTTCTTT. Looking up the rest from reference TRBV7-9 and TRBJ1-1 gives the full variable domain: DTGVSQNPRHKITKRGQNVTFRCDPISEHNRLYWYRQTLGQGPEFLTYFQNEAQLEKSRLLSDRFSAERPKGSFSTLEIQRTEQGDSAMYLCASTPGGTAFFGQGTRLTVV.

The J gene is TRBJ1-5, the V gene TRBV7-9; 8 bases line up with TRBD1. Trimming removed 5 bases from V and 0 bases from J; junction bases left unmatched: 6. The germline V gene encodes CDR1 SEHNR and CDR2 FQNEAQ (reference sequence). The CDR3 runs to 16 residues. The CDR3, as DNA: TGTGCCAGCAGCGTAGGACAGGGATATAGCAATCAGCCCCAGCATTTT. Its protein product is CASSVGQGYSNQPQHF.

The gene calls are TRBV27 and TRBJ2-7; no clear D. The CDR3 loop spans 13 amino acids. With 6 bases removed from V and 6 bases from J, the gap between germline ends came to 15 bases. The germline CDR1 and CDR2 sequences are MNHEY and SMNVEV (reference sequence). Here the CDR3 DNA reads TGTGCCAGCAGAGCCACACTGGGTTTCGAGCAGTACTTC. Encoded protein: CASRATLGFEQYF.

V gene TRBV6-5 combines with J gene TRBJ1-1; D call uncertain. Germline CDR1 reads MNHEY; CDR2 reads SVGAGI. Trimming cost V 4 bases and J 2 bases, with 11 bases left between them. The CDR3 runs to 14 residues. This CDR3 is CASSLLGTNTEAFF. CDR3 nucleotide sequence: TGTGCCAGCAGTTTACTTGGTACCAACACTGAAGCTTTCTTT.

This chain connects TRBV12-3 or TRBV12-4 to TRBJ2-3; 10 positions agree with TRBD2. The CDR3 loop spans 16 amino acids. Unmatched junction bases numbered 8, after V lost 6 bases and J lost 2 bases. Written as DNA, the CDR3 is TGTGCCAGCAGCTTCCATCTAGCGGGGGCCACAGATACGCAGTATTTT. Encoded protein: CASSFHLAGATDTQYF.